This T cell receptor (beta chain) was obtained from a study of CD8 T cells in ankylosing spondylitis. General study findings and limits: Significant enrichment of disease-linked clones was reportedly seen in matched ankylosing spondylitis synovial fluid. Eight or nine highly homologous variants made up a TCR beta motif that seemed to typify ankylosing spondylitis blood. Some of the motif variants had earlier been found in reactive arthritis patients' fluid and blood.

This clonotype was counted ten times or more. Its antigen is not identified. V dropped 5 bases and J dropped 4 bases, with 14 bases sitting between them. The CDR3 covers 15 residues. Making the TCR beta libraries involved quantitative 5'-RACE with molecular barcodes. TCRdb re-called the 5' RACE reads with MiXCR, one entry per CDR3 protein. The sample lists 150,000 or so distinct CDR3 sequences; under 14% were seen once. The sequence was collected from a male donor with ankylosing spondylitis or in good health (not recorded which). The chain carries TRBV12-3 or TRBV12-4 and TRBJ2-2; D gene unclear. Source material: blood, either unsorted or a sorted T cell fraction (not recorded which). The chain's CDR3 is CASSTLGVGTGELFF. The CDR3 DNA sequence: TGTGCCAGCAGTACCCTCGGAGTTGGCACCGGGGAGCTGTTTTTT.